Listed below are T cell receptor beta chains from one sample, sequenced in a study of blood T cell repertoires in COVID-19. The method was immunoSEQ multiplex PCR; TCRdb's version includes in-frame clones alone and lacks a portion of them. In the table there are 300,000 to 400,000 clones, roughly 90% of which are singletons. Sample: peripheral blood. All receptors derive from a woman in her 70s with COVID-19, enrolled during active disease. Each CDR3 is given with its conserved first and last residue. Each record gives: CDR3 length, D gene, V gene, J gene, clone size, CDR3 DNA, CDR3 protein. A D gene is named only where the DNA matches it firmly. The listing skips clone size in some rows; elsewhere it reads once, few, many or a size class.

>14|.|TRBV5-1|TRBJ1-2|.
TGCGCCAGCAGCTCCAGGGATTCCAACTATGGCTACACCTTC
CASSSRDSNYGYTF
>14|TRBD1|TRBV6-5|TRBJ1-2|.
TGTGCCAGCAGTAGATCGACAGGGGGCGGCGGCTACACCTTC
CASSRSTGGGGYTF
>14|.|TRBV2|TRBJ1-1|few
TGTGCCAGCAGTGCCGGACTTCTGAACACTGAAGCTTTCTTT
CASSAGLLNTEAFF
>15|TRBD1|TRBV19|TRBJ2-1|.
TGTGCCAGTAGTATAAAGGGACAGGGCTCTAATGAGCAGTTCTTC
CASSIKGQGSNEQFF
>14|TRBD1|TRBV6-4|TRBJ2-3|.
TGTGCCAGCAGTCGGACAGGGGGGACAGATACGCAGTATTTT
CASSRTGGTDTQYF
>14|TRBD1|TRBV7-2|TRBJ1-6|.
TGTGCCAGCAGCTTGGGACAGGCCTATTCACCCCTCCACTTT
CASSLGQAYSPLHF
>16|TRBD2|TRBV27|TRBJ2-2|.
TGTGCCAGCACCTCGGCGGGGGGGATACCTCTCGGGGAGCTGTTTTTT
CASTSAGGIPLGELFF
>17|TRBD2|TRBV9|TRBJ2-5|.
TGTGCCAGCAGCGTAGAGGTGGGAGCGGGGGGCAGGAAGACCCAGTACTTC
CASSVEVGAGGRKTQYF
>16|TRBD2|TRBV5-1|TRBJ2-5|once
TGCGCCAGCAGCTCGGGGGGACTAGCGGGCCAAGAGACCCAGTACTTC
CASSSGGLAGQETQYF
>14|TRBD1|TRBV19|TRBJ1-1|.
TGTGCCAGTAACCCCGACAGGGTGGACACTGAAGCTTTCTTT
CASNPDRVDTEAFF
>18|TRBD2|TRBV7-2|TRBJ2-1|once
TGTGCCAGCAGCTTAATTTCCCCCGCTAGCGGGGGTTACAATGAGCAGTTCTTC
CASSLISPASGGYNEQFF
>14|TRBD1|TRBV5-1|TRBJ1-2|.
TGCGCCAGCAGCTCGACAGGGGGCGACTATGGCTACACCTTC
CASSSTGGDYGYTF
>12|.|TRBV6-1|TRBJ1-1|.
TGTGCCAGCAGTGAAGAAGTCACGGAGGGTTTCTTT
CASSEEVTEGFF
>14|.|TRBV15|TRBJ2-7|.
TGTGCCACCAGCAGAGGACGGGAATCCTACGAGCAGTACTTC
CATSRGRESYEQYF
>14|TRBD1|TRBV5-1|TRBJ1-2|.
TGCGCCAGCAGCTTACTGGACAGGGACTATGGCTACACCTTC
CASSLLDRDYGYTF
>15|.|TRBV4-3|TRBJ1-2|.
TGCGCCAGCAGCCAAGATCGTGGGAGCATCTATGGCTACACCTTC
CASSQDRGSIYGYTF
>18|TRBD1|TRBV5-3|TRBJ1-4|.
TGTGCCAGAACCCAAACCGGGACAGGGTATGCAACTAATGAAAAACTGTTTTTT
CARTQTGTGYATNEKLFF
>15|.|TRBV25-1|TRBJ2-5|.
TGTGCCAGCAGTGAAATCGATCACCCAGGAGAGACCCAGTACTTC
CASSEIDHPGETQYF
>13|.|TRBV21-1|TRBJ1-1|.
TGTGCCAGCAGCCTTCGAGGTGACACTGAAGCTTTCTTT
CASSLRGDTEAFF